Below, 2 T cell receptor beta chains from the same sample are listed, as sequenced in a study of Ad26.COV2.S vaccination and SARS-CoV-2 variants. Treatment denoted: over 15 received Ad26.COV2.S at low or high dose, single or two shots; five or six received placebo; per-sample allocation not given. Samples analyzed were those drawn on day 63 after the first vaccine or placebo injection. Sequenced by immunoSEQ multiplex PCR; TCRdb stores in-frame clones only, minus some. The sample has hundreds of thousands of clones, roughly 87% seen once. The sample in question was peripheral blood, obtained in a trial of Ad26.COV2.S vaccine versus placebo. The receptor set was obtained from a person aged 18-65 years who received the Ad26.COV2.S COVID-19 vaccine or a placebo.

The CDR3 spells CASSFSNRTRLYGYTF. The DNA for the CDR3 is TGTGCCAGCAGCTTTAGTAACCGGACAAGACTCTATGGCTACACCTTC. The J gene is TRBJ1-2, the V gene TRBV11-2; a weak D match, TRBD1 (5 bases). Trimming cost V 3 bases and J 4 bases, with 18 bases left between them. The CDR3 is 16 residues long. CDR1 and CDR2 from the germline V gene are SGHAT and FQNNGV.

V and J are TRBV7-9 and TRBJ2-3, with TRBD1 identical over 7 bases. J lost 6 bases, V lost 5 bases, and 5 bases had no gene match. Germline CDR1 SEHNR, CDR2 FQNEAQ (reference sequence). This CDR3 has 13 residues. In nucleotides, the CDR3 is TGTGCCAGCAGCCCCGGGACAGCGGATACGCAGTATTTT. Amino acid sequence: CASSPGTADTQYF.